This TCR beta chain was documented in a study of cytomegalovirus exposure and HLA in healthy donors. Vbeta (60) and Jbeta (13) primers were used in the PCR. Measured with immunoSEQ multiplex PCR; TCRdb has only the in-frame clones, and not every one. The sample shows some 200,000 clones, roughly 80% of them seen only once. The sample taken for sequencing was PBMCs. This receptor was identified in a man aged 50-59 years in good health and CMV-seronegative.

CDR3 nucleotides: TGTGCCAGCAGCTCTTCCCCCGATACGCAGTATTTT. Translation gives CASSSSPDTQYF. The chain links TRBV7-2 to TRBJ2-3, with D hard to call. This CDR3 region has 12 residues. Germline-derived CDR1 and CDR2 are SGHTA and FQGNSA. V gave up 4 bases and J gave up 6 bases, with 8 bases separating them. Full variable domain (remainder filled in from reference TRBV7-2 and TRBJ2-3): GAGVSQSPSNKVTEKGKDVELRCDPISGHTALYWYRQSLGQGLEFLIYFQGNSAPDKSGLPSDRFSAERTGGSVSTLTIQRTQQEDSAVYLCASSSSPDTQYFGPGTRLTVL.